This T cell receptor beta chain was recorded in a study of T cell repertoires in cytomegalovirus infection. Background on the study: It was the public TCR beta signatures that indicated both CMV infection and matching HLA type.

CDR3 length equals 15 residues. Germline V lookup: CDR1 SNHLY, CDR2 FYNNEI. Trimming cost V 3 bases and J 1 base, with 9 bases left between them. TCRdb redid the calling of the reads with MiXCR, one entry per CDR3 protein. The sample holds roughly 160,000 distinct CDR3 sequences, roughly a fifth seen once. Notes on the study in general: HLA-C-restricted, CMV-specific TCR beta clonotypes were dominant ex vivo. Public TCR beta family frequency separated CMV-and-HLA carriers, including in an independent cohort.

In its sample, this clonotype was seen a few times. Antigen specificity is unknown. V gene TRBV2 combines with J gene TRBJ2-2; the D gene is possibly TRBD1 (6 bases). The sequences come from CD8+ T cells from cultured PBMCs, collected from culture after CMV antigen stimulation. The sequence was obtained from a human donor in good health (CMV status not recorded). Some clones in this sample may be carry-over from other donors' samples. CDR3 DNA: TGTGCCAGCAGTGAGGGGGCTTGGAACACCGGGGAGCTGTTTTTT. It is translated as CASSEGAWNTGELFF.